This T cell receptor beta chain came from a study of shared clonotypes between healthy human individuals. The table lists this clone with a count of one. Trimming stripped 8 bases from V and 4 bases from J, with 9 bases between. The germline gives CDR1 LNHDA, CDR2 SQIVND (reference sequence). The CDR3 sequence is 12 residues long. Each subset's genomic DNA was split evenly across several immunoSEQ plates. Sorted-subset replicate PCRs used around 200 ng of genomic DNA. This amount corresponded to tens of thousands of T cell genomes. Here immunoSEQ multiplex PCR was the method, and the copy in TCRdb shows in-frame clones only, minus some. The sample has about a million clones, 70% to 85% seen once.

Sequenced sample: memory CD4+ T cells from PBMCs. Subset given: CD45RA-negative fraction. This receptor was identified in a man aged 18 to 29 in good health. Some clones in this sample may be carry-over from other donors' samples. V and J are TRBV19 and TRBJ1-5; D perhaps matches TRBD1 (6 bases). CDR3: CASRTVNQPQHF. CDR3 bases: TGTGCCAGTCGGACAGTAAATCAGCCCCAGCATTTT.